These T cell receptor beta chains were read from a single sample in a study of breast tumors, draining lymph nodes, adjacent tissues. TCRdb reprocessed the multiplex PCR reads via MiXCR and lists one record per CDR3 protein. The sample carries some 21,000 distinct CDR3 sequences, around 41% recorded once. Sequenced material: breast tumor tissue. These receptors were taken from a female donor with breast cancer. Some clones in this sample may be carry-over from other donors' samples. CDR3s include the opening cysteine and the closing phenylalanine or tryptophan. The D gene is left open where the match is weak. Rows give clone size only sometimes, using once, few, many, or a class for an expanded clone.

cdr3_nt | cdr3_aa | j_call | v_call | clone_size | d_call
TGTGCCAGCCGAGGGACAGCGTTCTATGGCTACACCTTC | CASRGTAFYGYTF | TRBJ1-2 | TRBV25-1 | . | TRBD1
TGCAGTGCTGGTGACAGGGTAAAGAATGAAAAACTGTTTTTT | CSAGDRVKNEKLFF | TRBJ1-4 | TRBV20-1 | . | TRBD1
TGCAGCGCCGATACTAGCGGGATGTACAATGAGCAGTTCTTC | CSADTSGMYNEQFF | TRBJ2-1 | TRBV29-1 | many | TRBD2
TGTGCCAGCAGCTTATACCCAGGGGCCTCTGGAAACACCATATATTTT | CASSLYPGASGNTIYF | TRBJ1-3 | TRBV7-8 | many | .
TGCGCCAGCAGCTTGATGCAGGGGGCGCAGGCCAACGTCCTGACTTTC | CASSLMQGAQANVLTF | TRBJ2-6 | TRBV5-1 | . | TRBD1
TGTGCCAGCAGTTACTCCGGACGGCATTACACAGATACGCAGTATTTT | CASSYSGRHYTDTQYF | TRBJ2-3 | TRBV6-2/TRBV6-3 | . | .
TGTGCCAGCAGCTTAGATGGGGGCACAGATACGCAGTATTTT | CASSLDGGTDTQYF | TRBJ2-3 | TRBV7-6 | . | .
TGTGCCAGCAGCTGGGGGGGTGGAGGCGGGGAGCTGTTTTTT | CASSWGGGGGELFF | TRBJ2-2 | TRBV7-2 | many | TRBD2
TGTGCCAGCCGCACCGATTCTGGGGCCAACGTCCTGACTTTC | CASRTDSGANVLTF | TRBJ2-6 | TRBV6-4 | few | .
TGTGCCTGGAGTGGACACCAAAATCAGCCCCAGCATTTT | CAWSGHQNQPQHF | TRBJ1-5 | TRBV30 | . | .
TGTGCCAGCAGCCCAGACAGGGTACGGGAAAAACTGTTTTTT | CASSPDRVREKLFF | TRBJ1-4 | TRBV7-2 | . | TRBD1
TGTGCCAGCAGCAGACAGGGTTTCTATGGCTACACCTTC | CASSRQGFYGYTF | TRBJ1-2 | TRBV12-3/TRBV12-4 | . | TRBD1
TGTGCCAGCAGCTTAGGAGGAGCGTCTAGCGGCGGTACGCAGTATTTT | CASSLGGASSGGTQYF | TRBJ2-3 | TRBV7-6 | many | TRBD2
TGCGCCAGCAGCCCAGGGACCACGAACACTGAGGCTTTCTTT | CASSPGTTNTEAFF | TRBJ1-1 | TRBV5-1 | . | .
TGTGCCAGCTCACCGGGACTAGCGGGTGAAGAGCAGTACTTC | CASSPGLAGEEQYF | TRBJ2-7 | TRBV18 | many | TRBD2
TGTGCCAGCAGCTTGGGGACTAGTTTAGGGTACGGGGAGCTGTTTTTT | CASSLGTSLGYGELFF | TRBJ2-2 | TRBV5-5 | many | TRBD2
TGCGCCAGCAGCTCACGACAGGGGGGGACCGGGGAGCTGTTTTTT | CASSSRQGGTGELFF | TRBJ2-2 | TRBV5-1 | medium-sized | TRBD1
TGCAGCGTTGACGCTCAGGGCGGCAATGAGCAGTTCTTC | CSVDAQGGNEQFF | TRBJ2-1 | TRBV29-1 | . | .
TGTGCTAGTGGTTTGGTACGTGAGGGGCCTAGCGGGTACACCGGGGAGCTGTTTTTT | CASGLVREGPSGYTGELFF | TRBJ2-2 | TRBV12-5 | many | TRBD2
TGTGCCAGCAGCCACGGGACTAGCGGGTACTACGAGCAGTACTTC | CASSHGTSGYYEQYF | TRBJ2-7 | TRBV27 | . | TRBD2
TGTGCCACCAGTGATTTGTATGGGACAGGACAAGAGACCCAGTACTTC | CATSDLYGTGQETQYF | TRBJ2-5 | TRBV24-1 | . | TRBD1
TGCAGTGCTCTAGCGGGAGGGGTCGCGGATGAGCAGTTCTTC | CSALAGGVADEQFF | TRBJ2-1 | TRBV20-1 | . | TRBD2
TGCGCCAGCAGCTCGGACAGGGCAGGAAACACCATATATTTT | CASSSDRAGNTIYF | TRBJ1-3 | TRBV5-1 | . | TRBD1
TGTGCCAGCAGTTTGAACAATGAGCAGTTCTTC | CASSLNNEQFF | TRBJ2-1 | TRBV6-2/TRBV6-3 | . | .
TGTGCCAGCAGCCCCGGGGCCTACGAGCAGTACTTC | CASSPGAYEQYF | TRBJ2-7 | TRBV7-2 | few | .
TGTGCCAGCAGCCACAGCGGATACGATAAGGAAGCTTTCTTT | CASSHSGYDKEAFF | TRBJ1-1 | TRBV25-1 | . | .
TGTGCCTGGCGACCACCCAGCACAGATACGCAGTATTTT | CAWRPPSTDTQYF | TRBJ2-3 | TRBV30 | medium-sized | .
TGTGCCAGCAGTGAGGGTCGGATGGGCAATCAGCCCCAGCATTTT | CASSEGRMGNQPQHF | TRBJ1-5 | TRBV2 | many | .
TGCAGTGCTAGAGATCGACAGACATACGAGCAGTACTTC | CSARDRQTYEQYF | TRBJ2-7 | TRBV20-1 | medium-sized | .
TGTGCCAGCAGCTTACCCACCGTGGGTAACGAGCAGTACTTC | CASSLPTVGNEQYF | TRBJ2-7 | TRBV7-8 | . | .
TGTGCCAGCAGTGAATCTGGGGGGAATTCACCCCTCCACTTT | CASSESGGNSPLHF | TRBJ1-6 | TRBV2 | once | .
TGTGCCAGCAGTGAATATCGGGAGGCAGATACGCAGTATTTT | CASSEYREADTQYF | TRBJ2-3 | TRBV2 | . | TRBD2
TGTGCCAGCAGCCAAGATTTGACTAGCGTTACAGATACGCAGTATTTT | CASSQDLTSVTDTQYF | TRBJ2-3 | TRBV7-9 | . | TRBD2
TGTGCCAGCAGTTACATCTCGAACGGGGGCCTACGAACGCAGTATTTT | CASSYISNGGLRTQYF | TRBJ2-3 | TRBV6-5 | few | .
TGCGCCAGTGGGGACTCTATCCACGAGCAGTACTTC | CASGDSIHEQYF | TRBJ2-7 | TRBV10-1 | . | .
TGTGCCAGCTCTCCAGTCGCAACTAATGAAAAACTGTTTTTT | CASSPVATNEKLFF | TRBJ1-4 | TRBV18 | many | .
TGTGCCACCCTCACTGACACCGGGGAGCTGTTTTTT | CATLTDTGELFF | TRBJ2-2 | TRBV24-1 | . | .
TGCAGCGTTGATTCTAGCGGGCTTTACAATGAGCAGTTCTTC | CSVDSSGLYNEQFF | TRBJ2-1 | TRBV29-1 | many | TRBD2
TGTGCCAGCAGTCATACTCCGGACCGGACCATCGCGAACACCGGGGAGCTGTTTTTT | CASSHTPDRTIANTGELFF | TRBJ2-2 | TRBV12-3/TRBV12-4 | . | .
TGTGCCATCAGTCCGGGACAGGCAGATTCACCCCTCCACTTT | CAISPGQADSPLHF | TRBJ1-6 | TRBV10-3 | . | TRBD1
TGTGCCAGCAGCCAGTATCAGGGTCTCACTGGAAACACCATATATTTT | CASSQYQGLTGNTIYF | TRBJ1-3 | TRBV14 | many | .
TGTGCCAGCAGTGAGGGGGGGGGCTCGAATTCACCCCTCCACTTT | CASSEGGGSNSPLHF | TRBJ1-6 | TRBV7-3 | medium-sized | .
TGCAGTGCTTACACTCGACAGACTGGGGCCAACGTCCTGACTTTC | CSAYTRQTGANVLTF | TRBJ2-6 | TRBV20-1 | medium-sized | .
TGCAGTGCTAAACACAGGGCGGACTACGAGCAGTACTTC | CSAKHRADYEQYF | TRBJ2-7 | TRBV20-1 | many | .
TGTGCCAATTTCACCGGGGAGCTGTTTTTT | CANFTGELFF | TRBJ2-2 | TRBV12-3/TRBV12-4 | once | .
TGTGCCAGCACCTTAGCGGGGTCCTACAATGAGCAGTTCTTC | CASTLAGSYNEQFF | TRBJ2-1 | TRBV7-2 | . | TRBD2
TGTGCCAGCAGCCGCAGTTTCAGCCGTATAGAAGGCTACCCCTTC | CASSRSFSRIEGYPF | TRBJ1-2 | TRBV7-9 | many | .